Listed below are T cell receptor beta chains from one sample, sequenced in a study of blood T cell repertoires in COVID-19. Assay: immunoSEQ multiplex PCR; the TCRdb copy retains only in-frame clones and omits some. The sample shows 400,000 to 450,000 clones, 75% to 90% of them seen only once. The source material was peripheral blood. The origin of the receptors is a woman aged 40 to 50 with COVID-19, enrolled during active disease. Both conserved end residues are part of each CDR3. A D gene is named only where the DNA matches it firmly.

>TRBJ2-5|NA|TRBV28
TGTGCCAGCAGTTTTCCCGTAAATGGGCGCCTCGCGTACCAAGAGACCCAGTACTTC
CASSFPVNGRLAYQETQYF
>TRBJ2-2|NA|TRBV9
TGTGCCAGCAGCGTAGGCGGACAGAACACCGGGGAGCTGTTTTTT
CASSVGGQNTGELFF
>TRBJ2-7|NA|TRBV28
TGTGCCAGCAGGATTGGACGGAGGCTCTCCTACGAGCAGTACTTC
CASRIGRRLSYEQYF
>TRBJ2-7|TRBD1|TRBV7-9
TGTGCCAGCAGCTTACGGGGACAGGGGAACTACTACTACGAGCAGTACTTC
CASSLRGQGNYYYEQYF
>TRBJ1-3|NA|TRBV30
TGTGCCTGGATTTTGGGGGGCTCTGGAAACACCATATATTTT
CAWILGGSGNTIYF
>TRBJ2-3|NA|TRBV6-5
TGTGCCAGCAGTTACGACGGGTTCGGAGGAGATACGCAGTATTTT
CASSYDGFGGDTQYF
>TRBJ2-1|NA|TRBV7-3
TGTGCCAGCAGCTTGGGCCCTGGGGCATATGAGCAGTTCTTC
CASSLGPGAYEQFF
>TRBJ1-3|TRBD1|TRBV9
TGTGCCAGCAGCGAAGTAGTGGGGACAGGGGGTTATGGAAACACCATATATTTT
CASSEVVGTGGYGNTIYF
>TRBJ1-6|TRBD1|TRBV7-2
TGTGCCAGCAGCCCGGGACAGGGTTATAATTCACCCCTCCACTTT
CASSPGQGYNSPLHF
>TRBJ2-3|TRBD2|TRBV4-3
TGCGCCAGCAGCCGAGGGGTAGCGGGAGACGAGACGCAGTATTTT
CASSRGVAGDETQYF
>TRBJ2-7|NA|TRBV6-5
TGTGCCAGCAGTTACTCGGCTGACTACGAGCAGTACTTC
CASSYSADYEQYF
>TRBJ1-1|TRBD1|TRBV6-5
TGTGCCAGCAGGCTCCGACAGGGGATGAACACTGAAGCTTTCTTT
CASRLRQGMNTEAFF
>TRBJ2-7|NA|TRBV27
TGTGCCAGCAGTTTAATGGTGGGGGCAGGGGCCGAGCAGTACTTC
CASSLMVGAGAEQYF
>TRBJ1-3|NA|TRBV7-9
TGTGCCAGCAGCTTCGGTGGCTCTGGAAACACCATATATTTT
CASSFGGSGNTIYF
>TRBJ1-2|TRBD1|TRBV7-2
TGTGCCAGCAGCTTATTCGTAGGGGGCTTCTATGGCTACACCTTC
CASSLFVGGFYGYTF
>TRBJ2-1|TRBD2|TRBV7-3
TGTGCCAGCAGCCCTGGGACTAGCGGGGACAATGAGCAGTTCTTC
CASSPGTSGDNEQFF
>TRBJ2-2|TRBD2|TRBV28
TGTGCCAGCAGTTTGTATCCGGGACTAGCGTCGAACACCGGGGAGCTGTTTTTT
CASSLYPGLASNTGELFF